This record looks at one T cell receptor (beta chain) sequence and its context. This entry comes from a study of Ad26.COV2.S vaccination and SARS-CoV-2 variants. The CDR3 extends over 17 amino acids. Germline V CDR1 and CDR2: SGHNT, YYREEE (reference sequence). V lost 1 base, J lost 10 bases, and 12 bases stayed unmatched. Treatment denoted: some 20 received Ad26.COV2.S at low or high dose, single or two shots; roughly five received placebo; per-sample allocation not given. Vaccine and placebo recipients were sampled on day 63 after the first injection. The protocol was immunoSEQ multiplex PCR, while the TCRdb copy is restricted to in-frame clones and leaves out a portion. Here the sample spans roughly 460,000 clones, 80% to 90% being singletons.

The clonotype originates from a person between 18 and 60 years old who received the Ad26.COV2.S COVID-19 vaccine or a placebo. The rearrangement uses TRBV5-4 and TRBJ1-6; TRBD1 agrees at 9 bases. Sequencing used peripheral blood, obtained in a trial of Ad26.COV2.S vaccine versus placebo. The CDR3 loop reads CASSLSRVDRGGSPLHF. CDR3 nucleotides: TGTGCCAGCAGCTTGTCAAGGGTGGACAGGGGTGGGTCACCCCTCCACTTT.